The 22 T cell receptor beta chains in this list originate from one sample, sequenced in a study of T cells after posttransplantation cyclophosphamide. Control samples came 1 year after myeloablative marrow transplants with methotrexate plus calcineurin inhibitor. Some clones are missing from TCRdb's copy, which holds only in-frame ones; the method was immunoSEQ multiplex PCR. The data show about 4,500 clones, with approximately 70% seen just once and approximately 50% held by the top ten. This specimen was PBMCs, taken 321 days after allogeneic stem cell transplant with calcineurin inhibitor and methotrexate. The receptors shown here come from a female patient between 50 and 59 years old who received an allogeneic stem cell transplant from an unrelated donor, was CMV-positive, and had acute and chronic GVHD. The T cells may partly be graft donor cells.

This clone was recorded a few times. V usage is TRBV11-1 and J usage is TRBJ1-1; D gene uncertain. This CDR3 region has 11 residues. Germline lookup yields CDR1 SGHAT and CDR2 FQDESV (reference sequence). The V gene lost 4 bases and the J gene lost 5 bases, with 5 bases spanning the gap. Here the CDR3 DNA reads TGTGCCAGCAGCTACAGTACTGAAGCTTTCTTT. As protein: CASSYSTEAFF. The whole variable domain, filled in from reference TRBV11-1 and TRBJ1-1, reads EAEVAQSPRYKITEKSQAVAFWCDPISGHATLYWYRQILGQGPELLVQFQDESVVDDSQLPKDRFSAERLKGVDSTLKIQPAELGDSAMYLCASSYSTEAFFGQGTRLTVV.

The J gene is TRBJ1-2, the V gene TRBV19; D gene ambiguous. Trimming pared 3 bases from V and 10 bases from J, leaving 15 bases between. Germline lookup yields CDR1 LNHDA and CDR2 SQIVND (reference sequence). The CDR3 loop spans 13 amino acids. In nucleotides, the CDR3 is TGTGCCAGTAGTATGAAGGGAGCCATTGTCTACACCTTC. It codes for CASSMKGAIVYTF.

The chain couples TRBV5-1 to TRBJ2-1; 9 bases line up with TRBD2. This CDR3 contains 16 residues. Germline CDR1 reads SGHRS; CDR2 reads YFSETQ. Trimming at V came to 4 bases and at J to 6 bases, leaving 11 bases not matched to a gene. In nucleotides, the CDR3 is TGCGCCAGCAGCCCGGTAGCGGGAGTACGGACCAATGAGCAGTTCTTC. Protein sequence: CASSPVAGVRTNEQFF.

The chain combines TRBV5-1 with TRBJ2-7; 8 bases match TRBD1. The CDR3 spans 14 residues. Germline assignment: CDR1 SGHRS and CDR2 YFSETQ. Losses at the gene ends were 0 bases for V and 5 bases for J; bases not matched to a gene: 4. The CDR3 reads CASSLGQGLDEQYF. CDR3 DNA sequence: TGCGCCAGCAGCTTGGGACAGGGGCTCGACGAGCAGTACTTC.

The CDR3 is CATSREGQGVKNIQYF. In nucleotides, the CDR3 is TGTGCCACCAGCAGAGAGGGACAGGGGGTCAAAAACATTCAGTACTTC. The V gene is TRBV15, the J gene TRBJ2-4; 11 bases align to TRBD1. Germline CDR1 is LNHNV and CDR2 is YYDKDF (reference sequence). This CDR3 has 16 residues. J gave up 3 bases and V 0 bases, and 1 base lay outside the gene matches.

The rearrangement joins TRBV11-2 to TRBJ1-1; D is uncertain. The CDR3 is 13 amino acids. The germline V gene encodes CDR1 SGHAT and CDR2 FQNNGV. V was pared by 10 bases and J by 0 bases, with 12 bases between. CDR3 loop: CATSWQMNTEAFF. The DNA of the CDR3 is TGTGCCACCTCGTGGCAGATGAACACTGAAGCTTTCTTT.

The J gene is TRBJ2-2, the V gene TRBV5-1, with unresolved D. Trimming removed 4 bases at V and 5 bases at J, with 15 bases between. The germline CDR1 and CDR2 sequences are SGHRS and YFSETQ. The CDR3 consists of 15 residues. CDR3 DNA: TGCGCCAGCAGCCCTCCCGCACAAGCGACCGGGGAGCTGTTTTTT. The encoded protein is CASSPPAQATGELFF.

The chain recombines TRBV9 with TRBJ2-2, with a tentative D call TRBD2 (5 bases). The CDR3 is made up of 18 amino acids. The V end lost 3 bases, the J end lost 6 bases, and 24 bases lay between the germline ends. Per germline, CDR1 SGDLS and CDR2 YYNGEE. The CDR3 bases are TGTGCCAGCAGCGCGGAACCCCGGGGATTAGGCGTGTCCGGGGAGCTGTTTTTT. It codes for CASSAEPRGLGVSGELFF.

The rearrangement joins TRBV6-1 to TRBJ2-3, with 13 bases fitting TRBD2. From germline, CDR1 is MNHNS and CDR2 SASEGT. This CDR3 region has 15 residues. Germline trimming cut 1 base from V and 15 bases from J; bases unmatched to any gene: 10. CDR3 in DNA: TGTGCCAGCAGTGAAGAAGGACTAGCGGGAGAGAATAAATATTTT. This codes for CASSEEGLAGENKYF.

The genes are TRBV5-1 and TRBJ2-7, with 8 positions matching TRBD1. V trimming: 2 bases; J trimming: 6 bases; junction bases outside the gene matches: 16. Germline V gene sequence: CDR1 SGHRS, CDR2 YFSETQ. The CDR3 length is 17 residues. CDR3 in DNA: TGCGCCAGCAGCTTAGAGCCCGCCGGACAGGGTAGGGCCGAGCAGTACTTC. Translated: CASSLEPAGQGRAEQYF.

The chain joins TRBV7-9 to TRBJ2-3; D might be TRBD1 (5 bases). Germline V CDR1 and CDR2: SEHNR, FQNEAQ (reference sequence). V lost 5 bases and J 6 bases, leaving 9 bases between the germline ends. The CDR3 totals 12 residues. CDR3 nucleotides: TGTGCCAGCAGCGCAGGGTTGGATACGCAGTATTTT. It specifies CASSAGLDTQYF.

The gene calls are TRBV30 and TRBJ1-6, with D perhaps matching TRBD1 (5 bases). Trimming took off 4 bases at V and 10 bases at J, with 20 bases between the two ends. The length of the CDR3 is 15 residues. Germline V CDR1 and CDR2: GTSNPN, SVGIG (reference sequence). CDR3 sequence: CAWNLPVGGNSPLHF. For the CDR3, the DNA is TGTGCCTGGAACCTCCCCGTGGGGGGGAACTCACCCCTCCACTTT.

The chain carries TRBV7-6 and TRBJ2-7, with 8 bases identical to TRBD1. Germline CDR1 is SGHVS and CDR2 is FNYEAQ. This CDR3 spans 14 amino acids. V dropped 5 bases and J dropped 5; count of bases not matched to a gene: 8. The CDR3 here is CASSPNRQGNEQYF. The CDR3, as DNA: TGTGCCAGCAGCCCCAACCGACAGGGGAACGAGCAGTACTTC.

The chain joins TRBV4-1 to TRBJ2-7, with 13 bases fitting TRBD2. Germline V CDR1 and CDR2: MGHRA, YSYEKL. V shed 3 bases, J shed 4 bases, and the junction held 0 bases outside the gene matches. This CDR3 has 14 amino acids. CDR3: CASSQTSGGYEQYF. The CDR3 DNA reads TGCGCCAGCAGCCAGACTAGCGGGGGGTACGAGCAGTACTTC.

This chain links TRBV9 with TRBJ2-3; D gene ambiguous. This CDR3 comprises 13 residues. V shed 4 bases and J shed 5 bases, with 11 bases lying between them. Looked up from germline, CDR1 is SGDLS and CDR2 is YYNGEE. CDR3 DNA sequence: TGTGCCAGCAGCTTTCCGACTGGAGATACGCAGTATTTT. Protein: CASSFPTGDTQYF.

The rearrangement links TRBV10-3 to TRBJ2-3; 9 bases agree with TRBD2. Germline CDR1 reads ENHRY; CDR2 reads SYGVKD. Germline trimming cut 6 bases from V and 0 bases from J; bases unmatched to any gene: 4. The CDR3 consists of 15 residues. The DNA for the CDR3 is TGTGCCATCAGCGCTAGCGGGACTAGCACAGATACGCAGTATTTT. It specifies CAISASGTSTDTQYF.

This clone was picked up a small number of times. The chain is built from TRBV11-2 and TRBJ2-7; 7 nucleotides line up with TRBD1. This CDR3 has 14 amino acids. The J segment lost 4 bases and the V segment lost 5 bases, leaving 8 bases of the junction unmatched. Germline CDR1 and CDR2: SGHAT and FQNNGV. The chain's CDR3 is CASSPRDSPYEQYF. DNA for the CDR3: TGTGCCAGCAGCCCCCGGGACAGTCCTTACGAGCAGTACTTC.

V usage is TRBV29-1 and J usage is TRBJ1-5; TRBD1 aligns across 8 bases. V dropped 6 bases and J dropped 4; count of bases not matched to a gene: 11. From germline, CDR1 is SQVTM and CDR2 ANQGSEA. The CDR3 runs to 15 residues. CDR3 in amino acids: CSVAGGRGGNQPQHF. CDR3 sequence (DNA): TGCAGCGTCGCAGGGGGCAGAGGGGGGAATCAGCCCCAGCATTTT.

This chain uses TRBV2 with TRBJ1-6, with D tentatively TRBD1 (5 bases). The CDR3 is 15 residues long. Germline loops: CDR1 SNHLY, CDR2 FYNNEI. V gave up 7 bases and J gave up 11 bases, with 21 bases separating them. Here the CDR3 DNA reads TGTGCCAGCACCCCCGGGCAGGGATTCGAGACACCCCTCCACTTT. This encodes CASTPGQGFETPLHF.

In nucleotides, the CDR3 is TGTGCCAGCAGGCAGGGTCCAGGGGCCAACGTCCTGACTTTC. This gives the protein CASRQGPGANVLTF. The chain links TRBV9 to TRBJ2-6; tentatively, D is TRBD1 (5 bases). Trimming shortened V by 5 bases and J by 4 bases, and 10 bases separated the two germline ends. CDR3 size: 14 residues. The germline gives CDR1 SGDLS, CDR2 YYNGEE.

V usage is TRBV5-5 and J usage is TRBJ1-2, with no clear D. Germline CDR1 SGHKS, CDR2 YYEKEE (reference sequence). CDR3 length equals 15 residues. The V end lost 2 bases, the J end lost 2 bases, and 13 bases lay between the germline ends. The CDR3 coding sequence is TGTGCCAGCAGCTTAAGAGGGTCTTCCAACTATGGCTACACCTTC. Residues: CASSLRGSSNYGYTF.

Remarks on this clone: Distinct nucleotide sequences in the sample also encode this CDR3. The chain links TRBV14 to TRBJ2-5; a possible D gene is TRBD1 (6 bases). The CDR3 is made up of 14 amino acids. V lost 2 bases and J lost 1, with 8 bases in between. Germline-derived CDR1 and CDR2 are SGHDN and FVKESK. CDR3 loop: CASSQNRAQETQYF. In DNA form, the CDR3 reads TGTGCCAGCAGCCAAAACAGGGCCCAAGAGACCCAGTACTTC.